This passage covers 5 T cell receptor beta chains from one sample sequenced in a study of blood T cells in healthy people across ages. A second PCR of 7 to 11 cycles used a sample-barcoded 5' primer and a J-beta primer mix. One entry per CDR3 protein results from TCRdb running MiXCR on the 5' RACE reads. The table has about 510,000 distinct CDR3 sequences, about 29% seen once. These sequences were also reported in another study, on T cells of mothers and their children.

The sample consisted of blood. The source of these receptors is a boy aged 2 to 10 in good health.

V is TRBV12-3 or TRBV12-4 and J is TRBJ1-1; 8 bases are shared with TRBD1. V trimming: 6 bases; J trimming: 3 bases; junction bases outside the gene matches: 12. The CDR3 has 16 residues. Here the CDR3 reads CASRRNRGGLYTEAFF. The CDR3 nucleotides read TGTGCCAGCAGACGAAACAGGGGGGGTCTCTACACTGAAGCTTTCTTT.

CDR3 DNA: TGCAGCGTTGAAGAGGGGGGGGAAGAGACCCAGTACTTC. Protein: CSVEEGGEETQYF. J is TRBJ2-5 and V is TRBV29-1; 7 bases fit TRBD2. Germline V CDR1 and CDR2: SQVTM, ANQGSEA. Losses at the gene ends were 0 bases for V and 3 bases for J; bases not matched to a gene: 1. The CDR3 has 13 amino acids.

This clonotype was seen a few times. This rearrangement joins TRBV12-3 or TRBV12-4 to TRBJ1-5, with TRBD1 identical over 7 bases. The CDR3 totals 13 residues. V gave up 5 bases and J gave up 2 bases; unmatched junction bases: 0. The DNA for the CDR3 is TGTGCCAGCAGTACAGGGGGCAATCAGCCCCAGCATTTT. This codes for CASSTGGNQPQHF.

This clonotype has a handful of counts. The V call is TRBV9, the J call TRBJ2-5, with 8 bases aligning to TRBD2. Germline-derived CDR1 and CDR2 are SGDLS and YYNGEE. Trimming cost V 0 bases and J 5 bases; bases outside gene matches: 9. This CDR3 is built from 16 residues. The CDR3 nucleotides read TGTGCCAGCAGCGTAGGACGAAGCGGGAGCCAGGAGACCCAGTACTTC. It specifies CASSVGRSGSQETQYF.

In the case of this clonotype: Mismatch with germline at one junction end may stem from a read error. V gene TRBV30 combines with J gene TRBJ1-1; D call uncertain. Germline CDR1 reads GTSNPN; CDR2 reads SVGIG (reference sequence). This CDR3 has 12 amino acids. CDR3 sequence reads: CGWSVRGPRAFF. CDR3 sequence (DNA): TGTGGCTGGAGTGTACGTGGACCACGAGCTTTCTTT.